A selection of T cell receptor beta chains follows, all from one sample in a study of CXCR3-negative and CXCR3-positive naive CD8 T cells. TCRdb reprocessed the 5' RACE reads, with one entry per CDR3 protein and no DNA. Recorded for this sample: under 85,000 distinct CDR3 sequences. What was sequenced was naive CXCR3+ CD8+ T cells from blood. The receptors were sampled from a human donor in good health. Some clones in this sample may be carry-over from other donors' samples. Each CDR3 is given with its conserved first and last residue.

j_call v_call cdr3_aa
TRBJ2-1 TRBV5-1 CASSSTTSNEQFF
TRBJ2-5 TRBV29-1 CSVVGWNREIGAQYF
TRBJ2-5 TRBV14 CASSRAGDGPTQYF
TRBJ2-5 TRBV12-3/TRBV12-4 CASSPTSETQYF
TRBJ2-7 TRBV4-1 CASSQSRDRDYEQYF
TRBJ2-3 TRBV13 CASSFTSQTDTQYF
TRBJ2-7 TRBV14 CASSQETSGEYEQYF
TRBJ1-1 TRBV28 CASSSWTGVYTEAFF
TRBJ2-3 TRBV28 CASSLGGEREDTQYF
TRBJ2-7 TRBV2 CADTDGGEQYF
TRBJ2-7 TRBV29-1 CSVRTESYEQYF
TRBJ2-3 TRBV11-2 CASFGVEDADTQYF
TRBJ2-1 TRBV27 CASSSGGLYEQFF
TRBJ2-7 TRBV6-2/TRBV6-3 CASSYGQTTYEQYF
TRBJ1-4 TRBV3-1 CASSQAGETNEKLFF
TRBJ2-1 TRBV7-9 CASSPPSESYNEQFF
TRBJ1-1 TRBV30 CAWEGRTRVGTEAFF
TRBJ2-5 TRBV12-3/TRBV12-4 CASSSPRGKTDQETQYF
TRBJ2-2 TRBV5-5 CASSSEGDKNTGELFF
TRBJ2-3 TRBV4-1 CASSHDRDISTDTQYF
TRBJ2-7 TRBV4-1 CASSQVVRQGLYEQYF
TRBJ2-7 TRBV5-6 CASSHRPGLEWRNRYEQYF
TRBJ2-1 TRBV28 CASSLEVPYNEQFF
TRBJ2-3 TRBV10-3 CAIRRLADTDTQYF